This T cell receptor beta chain appears in the sequencing data of a study of OX40 agonist ivuxolimab in advanced cancers. Study at large: Ivuxolimab was delivered to patients intravenously every 2 weeks at doses spanning 0.01 to 10 mg/kg.

Regarding this clone: What it recognizes is unknown.

Trimming stripped 3 bases from V and 6 bases from J, with 14 bases between. Germline values: CDR1 SQVTM, CDR2 ANQGSEA. This CDR3 region has 13 residues. This table comes from immunoSEQ multiplex PCR, and its TCRdb copy is limited to in-frame clones, with some not included. The sample lists about 30,000 clones; less than 80% were seen once. Whole-study findings and limits: Expanded clones belonging to CD8+ T cells outnumbered, on average, those of CD4+.

The source material was CD4+ or CD8+ T cells sorted from blood, sampled in a trial of the OX40 agonist ivuxolimab. The chain uses TRBV29-1 and TRBJ1-2, with D perhaps matching TRBD1 (5 bases). The TCR comes from an adult with an advanced solid tumor such as melanoma, head and neck, liver or kidney cancer. The CDR3 DNA reads as TGCAGCGTTGATAGGGGAGAAATGGATGGCTACACCTTC. Protein sequence: CSVDRGEMDGYTF.